This T cell receptor (beta chain) was found in a study of OX40 agonist ivuxolimab in advanced cancers. Study-wide background: Across the patients, intravenous ivuxolimab was delivered every 2 weeks at 0.01 to 10 mg/kg.

Overall study findings and caveats: Average numbers of expanded clones were greater in CD8+ T cells than in CD4+. CD4+ and CD8+ T cells in blood underwent clonal expansion by week 6 at 0.1 to 3.0 mg/kg. Low normalized T-cell clonal expansion also characterized some of the nonresponders.

Trimming took off 7 bases at V and 0 bases at J, with 13 bases between the two ends. Germline V gives CDR1 SGHRS, CDR2 YFSETQ. The CDR3 totals 14 residues. Assay: immunoSEQ multiplex PCR; the TCRdb copy retains only in-frame clones and omits some. The data hold about 78,000 clones, with around nine tenths observed a single time. A note on this clone: Antigen unknown.

Sequencing used CD4+ or CD8+ T cells sorted from blood, obtained in a trial of the OX40 agonist ivuxolimab. V and J are TRBV5-1 and TRBJ1-2; D perhaps matches TRBD1 (5 bases). The TCR comes from an adult with an advanced solid tumor such as melanoma, head and neck, liver or kidney cancer. Here the CDR3 reads CASYTWGSNYGYTF. The CDR3 coding sequence is TGCGCCAGCTATACTTGGGGGTCTAACTATGGCTACACCTTC.